Listed below are T cell receptor beta chains from one sample, sequenced in a study of blood T cell repertoires in COVID-19. Assay used: immunoSEQ multiplex PCR; TCRdb lists only in-frame clones, some missing. The table includes a few hundred thousand clones, 75% to 90% detected once. Sequenced: PBMCs or T cells enriched from blood (not recorded which). These receptors were taken from a man younger than 35 who had recovered from COVID-19. CDR3s include the opening cysteine and the closing phenylalanine or tryptophan. D genes are given only for firm matches. Size tells how often a clone was seen (once, few, many) or the class of an expanded clone, and some rows leave it out.

clone_size: once; j_call: TRBJ1-2; d_call: -; v_call: TRBV3-1/TRBV3-2; cdr3_aa: CASSQASIYGYTF; cdr3_nt: TGTGCCAGCAGCCAAGCCAGTATCTATGGCTACACCTTC
clone_size: -; j_call: TRBJ2-7; d_call: TRBD2; v_call: TRBV7-8; cdr3_aa: CASSVSGTINSYEQYF; cdr3_nt: TGTGCCAGCAGCGTTTCCGGGACTATCAACTCCTACGAGCAGTACTTC
clone_size: -; j_call: TRBJ2-3; d_call: -; v_call: TRBV4-1; cdr3_aa: CASSQEWDKGTDTQYF; cdr3_nt: TGCGCCAGCAGCCAAGAGTGGGACAAAGGCACAGATACGCAGTATTTT
clone_size: once; j_call: TRBJ1-6; d_call: -; v_call: TRBV27; cdr3_aa: CASSLGGLVDSPLHF; cdr3_nt: TGTGCCAGCAGTTTGGGGGGGCTGGTTGATTCACCCCTCCACTTT
clone_size: once; j_call: TRBJ1-3; d_call: TRBD1; v_call: TRBV7-9; cdr3_aa: CASSHTGGGNTIYF; cdr3_nt: TGTGCCAGCAGCCACACAGGGGGCGGAAACACCATATATTTT
clone_size: -; j_call: TRBJ2-1; d_call: -; v_call: TRBV6-2/TRBV6-3; cdr3_aa: CASSYSRVNEQFF; cdr3_nt: TGTGCCAGCAGTTACTCCCGGGTGAATGAGCAGTTCTTC
clone_size: -; j_call: TRBJ2-5; d_call: -; v_call: TRBV27; cdr3_aa: CASSPRAGQETQYF; cdr3_nt: TGTGCCAGCAGTCCCAGGGCAGGACAAGAGACCCAGTACTTC
clone_size: -; j_call: TRBJ1-4; d_call: -; v_call: TRBV18; cdr3_aa: CASSPATGPNEKLFF; cdr3_nt: TGTGCCAGCTCACCCGCGACAGGACCTAATGAAAAACTGTTTTTT
clone_size: -; j_call: TRBJ2-1; d_call: -; v_call: TRBV10-1; cdr3_aa: CASSSGGQDEQFF; cdr3_nt: TGCGCCAGCAGCTCGGGGGGCCAAGATGAGCAGTTCTTC
clone_size: -; j_call: TRBJ2-3; d_call: TRBD1; v_call: TRBV2; cdr3_aa: CASKSRQGSTDTQYF; cdr3_nt: TGTGCCAGCAAGTCGAGACAGGGGTCCACAGATACGCAGTATTTT
clone_size: -; j_call: TRBJ1-2; d_call: TRBD1; v_call: TRBV5-5; cdr3_aa: CASSPSPGQGLGYTF; cdr3_nt: TGTGCCAGCAGCCCCTCTCCCGGACAGGGCCTGGGCTACACCTTC
clone_size: -; j_call: TRBJ1-1; d_call: -; v_call: TRBV28; cdr3_aa: CASSPSGGGTEAFF; cdr3_nt: TGTGCCAGCAGTCCAAGTGGGGGGGGCACTGAAGCTTTCTTT
clone_size: once; j_call: TRBJ1-5; d_call: TRBD1; v_call: TRBV3-1/TRBV3-2; cdr3_aa: CASSQQGARQPQHF; cdr3_nt: TGTGCCAGCAGCCAGCAGGGGGCGCGGCAGCCCCAGCATTTT
clone_size: -; j_call: TRBJ2-2; d_call: TRBD1; v_call: TRBV13; cdr3_aa: CASSRQGRELFF; cdr3_nt: TGTGCCAGCAGCCGACAGGGGCGGGAGCTGTTTTTT
clone_size: -; j_call: TRBJ2-5; d_call: -; v_call: TRBV4-3; cdr3_aa: CASSQDQGRGETQYF; cdr3_nt: TGCGCCAGCAGCCAAGATCAGGGCCGAGGTGAGACCCAGTACTTC
clone_size: -; j_call: TRBJ1-2; d_call: -; v_call: TRBV6-5; cdr3_aa: CASRSNYGYTF; cdr3_nt: TGTGCCAGCAGGAGCAACTATGGCTACACCTTC
clone_size: -; j_call: TRBJ2-5; d_call: -; v_call: TRBV4-1; cdr3_aa: CASSQDYQETQYF; cdr3_nt: TGCGCCAGCAGCCAAGACTACCAAGAGACCCAGTACTTC
clone_size: -; j_call: TRBJ2-1; d_call: -; v_call: TRBV11-3; cdr3_aa: CASSSGMGEQFF; cdr3_nt: TGTGCCAGCAGCTCCGGGATGGGTGAGCAGTTCTTC
clone_size: -; j_call: TRBJ2-7; d_call: TRBD2; v_call: TRBV6-1; cdr3_aa: CASSENLRLRSGSGFDPYSEQYF; cdr3_nt: TGTGCCAGCAGTGAAAATCTCCGGCTTAGGAGCGGGAGCGGTTTCGACCCCTACAGCGAGCAGTACTTC
clone_size: -; j_call: TRBJ1-2; d_call: TRBD1; v_call: TRBV10-3; cdr3_aa: CAISPGTGSGGYTF; cdr3_nt: TGTGCCATCAGTCCCGGGACAGGTTCGGGTGGCTACACCTTC
clone_size: -; j_call: TRBJ2-1; d_call: -; v_call: TRBV7-9; cdr3_aa: CASTSPGSRVVNEQFF; cdr3_nt: TGTGCCAGCACATCCCCGGGGTCCCGTGTAGTGAATGAGCAGTTCTTC
clone_size: -; j_call: TRBJ1-5; d_call: -; v_call: TRBV7-2; cdr3_aa: CASSPPGAQPQHF; cdr3_nt: TGTGCCAGCAGCCCGCCTGGGGCTCAGCCCCAGCATTTT
clone_size: -; j_call: TRBJ2-1; d_call: TRBD1; v_call: TRBV7-8; cdr3_aa: CASSLGGQGSSYNEQFF; cdr3_nt: TGTGCCAGCAGCTTAGGAGGACAGGGAAGCTCCTACAATGAGCAGTTCTTC
clone_size: -; j_call: TRBJ2-1; d_call: TRBD2; v_call: TRBV24-1; cdr3_aa: CATSDARTSGYNEQFF; cdr3_nt: TGTGCCACCAGTGATGCCCGAACTAGCGGCTACAATGAGCAGTTCTTC
clone_size: -; j_call: TRBJ2-2; d_call: -; v_call: TRBV5-4; cdr3_aa: CASSDARAGLGTGELFF; cdr3_nt: TGTGCCAGCAGCGACGCGCGGGCTGGGCTTGGCACCGGGGAGCTGTTTTTT
clone_size: -; j_call: TRBJ2-1; d_call: -; v_call: TRBV9; cdr3_aa: CASSPDGGGEQFF; cdr3_nt: TGTGCCAGCAGCCCGGACGGAGGCGGCGAGCAGTTCTTC
clone_size: once; j_call: TRBJ2-5; d_call: TRBD2; v_call: TRBV2; cdr3_aa: CASREGLAGGQETQYF; cdr3_nt: TGTGCCAGCAGGGAGGGACTAGCGGGGGGGCAAGAGACCCAGTACTTC
clone_size: once; j_call: TRBJ1-5; d_call: -; v_call: TRBV4-2; cdr3_aa: CASSQGEGQPQHF; cdr3_nt: TGTGCCAGCAGCCAAGGGGAGGGTCAGCCCCAGCATTTT
clone_size: -; j_call: TRBJ2-3; d_call: TRBD2; v_call: TRBV5-1; cdr3_aa: CASSLEGTSGGDTQYF; cdr3_nt: TGCGCCAGCAGCTTGGAAGGGACTAGCGGGGGGGATACGCAGTATTTT
clone_size: -; j_call: TRBJ2-7; d_call: TRBD2; v_call: TRBV11-3; cdr3_aa: CASSLEFGLAGVRGEQYF; cdr3_nt: TGTGCCAGCAGCTTAGAATTCGGGCTAGCGGGAGTAAGGGGCGAGCAGTACTTC
clone_size: once; j_call: TRBJ1-3; d_call: -; v_call: TRBV18; cdr3_aa: CASSPVTAGYSGNTIYF; cdr3_nt: TGTGCCAGCTCACCAGTTACTGCAGGCTACTCTGGAAACACCATATATTTT
clone_size: -; j_call: TRBJ1-5; d_call: -; v_call: TRBV19; cdr3_aa: CASSILQGSNQPQHF; cdr3_nt: TGTGCCAGTAGTATTTTACAGGGTAGCAATCAGCCCCAGCATTTT
clone_size: -; j_call: TRBJ2-1; d_call: -; v_call: TRBV6-1; cdr3_aa: CASSERRGGQYNEQFF; cdr3_nt: TGTGCCAGCAGTGAGCGCCGCGGGGGACAATACAATGAGCAGTTCTTC
clone_size: -; j_call: TRBJ1-1; d_call: -; v_call: TRBV7-9; cdr3_aa: CASTRGAFF; cdr3_nt: TGTGCCAGCACCCGGGGAGCTTTCTTT
clone_size: -; j_call: TRBJ2-7; d_call: TRBD2; v_call: TRBV7-9; cdr3_aa: CASSFRGGYEQYF; cdr3_nt: TGTGCCAGCAGCTTCCGGGGGGGCTACGAGCAGTACTTC
clone_size: -; j_call: TRBJ2-1; d_call: TRBD2; v_call: TRBV10-3; cdr3_aa: CAIRPSGSSYNEQFF; cdr3_nt: TGTGCCATCAGGCCTAGCGGGAGCTCCTACAATGAGCAGTTCTTC
clone_size: -; j_call: TRBJ2-1; d_call: -; v_call: TRBV18; cdr3_aa: CASSPPVGDEQFF; cdr3_nt: TGTGCCAGCTCACCTCCTGTAGGGGATGAGCAGTTCTTC